Each of the 15 T cell receptor beta chains below was sequenced from the same sample in a study of cytotoxic CD8 clonotypes in ibrutinib-treated CLL. TCRdb's copy holds only in-frame clones and misses some; the assay was immunoSEQ multiplex PCR. The data show 42,000 or so clones, approximately 67% seen once. The sample here was PBMCs, taken at disease progression, from a patient treated with ibrutinib. These receptors all stem from a human donor with chronic lymphocytic leukemia.

The rearrangement uses TRBV5-4 and TRBJ2-2, with TRBD1 matching 9 bases. V dropped 1 base and J dropped 9; count of bases not matched to a gene: 10. From germline, CDR1 is SGHNT and CDR2 YYREEE (reference sequence). This CDR3 has 16 amino acids. CDR3 in DNA: TGTGCCAGCAGCTTGTCTGGGGACAGGGTAAAAAGGGAGCTGTTTTTT. Its translation: CASSLSGDRVKRELFF.

The chain has TRBV2 and TRBJ2-5; D call uncertain. Germline V gene lookup returns CDR1 SNHLY and CDR2 FYNNEI. V lost 7 bases to trimming and J lost 0 bases, with 12 bases between them. CDR3 length: 14 amino acids. CDR3 residues: CASKNSPNQETQYF. The CDR3, as DNA: TGTGCCAGCAAAAACAGCCCGAACCAAGAGACCCAGTACTTC.

The chain recombines TRBV28 with TRBJ2-7, with 7 bases lining up with TRBD1. V lost 2 bases, J lost 7 bases, and 5 bases stayed unmatched. Germline values: CDR1 MDHEN, CDR2 SYDVKM. This CDR3 has 13 residues. As DNA, the CDR3 is TGTGCCAGCAGTTTACCCCTGACAGGGGAGCAGTACTTC. Its protein is CASSLPLTGEQYF.

The chain recombines TRBV7-2 with TRBJ2-1, with a possible D match to TRBD2 (7 bases). The CDR3 consists of 16 residues. Germline V gene sequence: CDR1 SGHTA, CDR2 FQGNSA. V lost 2 bases and J 4 bases, leaving 15 bases between the germline ends. CDR3 sequence (DNA): TGTGCCAGCAGCTTAAGGGAGGGGGATGCTTACAATGAGCAGTTCTTC. Its protein is CASSLREGDAYNEQFF.

The table lists this clone with a few counts. V and J are TRBV4-2 and TRBJ1-5; no definite D call. Deletions cut 0 bases from V and 6 bases from J, with 12 bases between. CDR1 is LGHNA and CDR2 is YNFKEQ in the germline V gene. The CDR3 contains 15 residues. DNA for the CDR3: TGTGCCAGCAGCCAAGATCTGGGTGCACGTCAGCCCCAGCATTTT. Translating it yields CASSQDLGARQPQHF.

CDR3 DNA: TGTGCCAGCAGTTTAGGGCGGGCCTACAATGAGCAGTTCTTC. It specifies CASSLGRAYNEQFF. The V gene is TRBV28, the J gene TRBJ2-1; D might be TRBD2 (5 bases). CDR3 length: 14 amino acids. Germline-derived CDR1 and CDR2 are MDHEN and SYDVKM. Between the trimmed V and J ends, which lost 2 bases and 2 bases, there was a span of 7 bases.

V usage is TRBV11-3 and J usage is TRBJ2-2; D is undetermined. V was cut by 1 base and J by 1 base, with 10 bases left in between. The germline V gene encodes CDR1 SGHNT and CDR2 YENEEA. CDR3 length: 16 residues. In DNA, the CDR3 is TGTGCCAGCAGCTTAGGGCAGAGCATGAACACCGGGGAGCTGTTTTTT. It codes for CASSLGQSMNTGELFF.

The CDR3, as DNA: TGTGCCAGCAGCTTCCCCGGGACTAGCGGGAGCGAGACCCAGTACTTC. Amino acid sequence: CASSFPGTSGSETQYF. V is TRBV7-8 and J is TRBJ2-5; TRBD2 matches 14 bases. CDR3 length: 16 amino acids. V lost 3 bases and J lost 5; bases outside the gene matches: 5. The V gene's germline CDR1 is SGHVS and CDR2 FQNEAQ.

The V and J genes are TRBV2 and TRBJ2-5; D is undetermined. CDR1 and CDR2 (germline): SNHLY, FYNNEI. Trimming took 7 bases from V and 7 from J, leaving 19 bases between them. The CDR3 extends over 14 amino acids. The CDR3 reads CASTEDLGMGTQYF. The CDR3 nucleotides read TGTGCCAGCACCGAGGATCTGGGTATGGGGACCCAGTACTTC.

The rearrangement links TRBV9 to TRBJ1-4; D possibly corresponds to TRBD1 (6 bases). There are 15 residues in the CDR3. V dropped 0 bases and J dropped 8 bases, with 14 bases sitting between them. Germline V gene data show CDR1 as SGDLS and CDR2 as YYNGEE. CDR3 protein: CASSVEGGLGEKLFF. In nucleotides, the CDR3 is TGTGCCAGCAGCGTAGAGGGGGGTTTAGGAGAAAAACTGTTTTTT.

The rearrangement uses TRBV28 and TRBJ2-7, with D perhaps being TRBD1 or TRBD2 (6 bases each). V was cut by 5 bases and J by 0 bases, with 17 bases left in between. The germline V gene has CDR1 MDHEN and CDR2 SYDVKM. The CDR3 contains 16 residues. The CDR3 protein is CASSGGGSRGSYEQYF. In nucleotides, the CDR3 is TGTGCCAGCAGTGGAGGGGGGTCCCGCGGCTCCTACGAGCAGTACTTC.

This rearrangement joins TRBV5-1 to TRBJ2-7, with 8 bases lining up with TRBD2. The CDR3 covers 14 residues. The germline CDR1 and CDR2 sequences are SGHRS and YFSETQ. V trimming: 3 bases; J trimming: 2 bases; junction bases outside the gene matches: 4. CDR3 coding DNA: TGCGCCAGCAGCTCAAGCGGGAGAACCTACGAGCAGTACTTC. It is translated as CASSSSGRTYEQYF.

This clone came up once. The CDR3 region has the DNA TGTGCCAGCAGTTACTTGGGACTAGCGGGAGGGGGTGAGCAGTTCTTC. Translating it yields CASSYLGLAGGGEQFF. The chain links TRBV6-5 to TRBJ2-1; 16 bases agree with TRBD2. The V and J ends lost 1 base and 9 bases, in that order; junction bases with no gene match: 3. The CDR3 loop spans 16 amino acids. CDR1 is MNHEY, CDR2 SVGAGI, per germline.

This chain joins TRBV6-6 and TRBJ2-7; possibly TRBD1 or TRBD2 for D (5 bases each). Germline CDR1 is MNHNY and CDR2 is SVGAGI (reference sequence). The CDR3 loop spans 15 amino acids. Trimming removed 5 bases at V and 2 bases at J, with 16 bases between. CDR3 DNA sequence: TGTGCCAGCAGTCCGTTCCGGGACGGGACCTACGAGCAGTACTTC. This sequence encodes CASSPFRDGTYEQYF.

This chain joins TRBV28 and TRBJ1-2, with a tentative D call TRBD1 (5 bases). Between the trimmed V and J ends, which lost 7 bases and 5 bases, there was a span of 17 bases. The CDR3 has 14 residues. The germline V gene encodes CDR1 MDHEN and CDR2 SYDVKM. The DNA for the CDR3 is TGTGCCAGCACCTCAGGGTCTGCGCTTTATGGCTACACCTTC. It encodes CASTSGSALYGYTF.